These 18 T cell receptor beta chains share one sample of origin, sequenced in a study of Graves' ophthalmopathy and Graves' hyperthyroidism. The authors amplified TCR beta CDR3 regions from RNA transcripts. The library came from an HTBI-primed first-round RT-PCR and a second-round multiplex PCR. TCRdb ran MiXCR on the multiplex PCR reads and lists one entry per CDR3 protein. The sample shows some 150,000 distinct CDR3 sequences, 35% to 50% of them seen only once. Sequenced sample: peripheral blood. These receptors were taken from a man aged 25-45 years with Graves' ophthalmopathy.

This clonotype was counted many times. V gene TRBV6-2 or TRBV6-3 combines with J gene TRBJ1-2, with 9 nucleotides matching TRBD1. Germline V gene lookup returns CDR1 MNHEY and CDR2 SVGEGT. This CDR3 comprises 13 residues. Trimming cost V 8 bases and J 4 bases; bases outside gene matches: 5. CDR3 DNA: TGTGCCAGCGCCCGGGACAGGGCCTATGGCTACACCTTC. Translated: CASARDRAYGYTF.

This chain links TRBV10-2 with TRBJ2-7; 10 bases map to TRBD2. The CDR3 sequence is 14 residues long. Germline CDR1 reads WSHSY; CDR2 reads SAAADI. J gave up 5 bases and V 6 bases, and 7 bases lay outside the gene matches. CDR3: CASSASGRANEQYF. CDR3 sequence (DNA): TGCGCCAGCAGCGCTAGCGGGAGAGCAAACGAGCAGTACTTC.

This clonotype showed up just a few times. V and J are TRBV9 and TRBJ2-7; possible D gene TRBD2, 6 bases. This CDR3 is 15 amino acids long. Trimming cost V 0 bases and J 4 bases, with 14 bases left between them. Per the germline V gene, CDR1 is SGDLS and CDR2 is YYNGEE. CDR3 in DNA: TGTGCCAGCAGCGTAGGGGACTTGCCGTCTTACGAGCAGTACTTC. This gives the protein CASSVGDLPSYEQYF.

The chain combines TRBV19 with TRBJ2-5; D possibly corresponds to TRBD2 (6 bases). This CDR3 is built from 16 residues. CDR1 and CDR2 from the germline V gene are LNHDA and SQIVND (reference sequence). V dropped 3 bases and J dropped 2 bases, with 16 bases sitting between them. CDR3 protein: CASSMGRAGRQETQYF. The CDR3 nucleotides are TGTGCCAGTAGTATGGGAAGGGCGGGGAGACAAGAGACCCAGTACTTC.

This clonotype was found many times. The rearrangement joins TRBV2 to TRBJ1-5; TRBD1 is a possible D gene (5 bases). The CDR3 runs 15 residues. CDR1 and CDR2 from the germline V gene are SNHLY and FYNNEI. The ends were cut back, 6 bases at V and 9 bases at J, with 21 bases in the middle. CDR3 in DNA: TGTGCCAGCAGGCCACCGGGACTCCCCAGCGGGCCCCAGCATTTT. Translated, it gives CASRPPGLPSGPQHF. The full variable domain, completed using reference TRBV2 and TRBJ1-5, is EPEVTQTPSHQVTQMGQEVILRCVPISNHLYFYWYRQILGQKVEFLVSFYNNEISEKSEIFDDQFSVERPDGSNFTLKIRSTKLEDSAMYFCASRPPGLPSGPQHFGDGTRLSIL.

The chain is built from TRBV6-2 or TRBV6-3 and TRBJ2-5, with TRBD2 identical over 7 bases. Losses at the gene ends were 7 bases for V and 4 bases for J; bases not matched to a gene: 12. There are 15 residues in the CDR3. The V gene's germline CDR1 is MNHEY and CDR2 SVGEGT. In nucleotides, the CDR3 is TGTGCCAGCAACCCGTGGGGGGGAGGAGTAGAGACCCAGTACTTC. Amino acid sequence: CASNPWGGGVETQYF.

This clonotype was observed at least ten times. The V and J genes are TRBV7-9 and TRBJ1-5; tentative D call: TRBD1 (6 bases). The germline V gene has CDR1 SEHNR and CDR2 FQNEAQ (reference sequence). Trimming cost V 4 bases and J 4 bases, with 14 bases left between them. The CDR3 consists of 15 residues. This CDR3 reads CASSSSGRGNQPQHF. The DNA for the CDR3 is TGTGCCAGCAGCTCCTCTGGCAGGGGAAATCAGCCCCAGCATTTT.

The genes are TRBV28 and TRBJ2-3; TRBD2 matches at 8 bases. The CDR3 runs 17 residues. V shed 4 bases, J shed 2 bases, and the junction held 11 bases outside the gene matches. The germline V gene encodes CDR1 MDHEN and CDR2 SYDVKM. CDR3 amino acids: CASSYHSGAAYTDTQYF. The CDR3 DNA sequence: TGTGCCAGCAGTTATCATAGCGGGGCGGCATACACAGATACGCAGTATTTT.

V is TRBV7-2 and J is TRBJ2-2; D assignment may be TRBD1 or TRBD2 (5 bases each). This CDR3 contains 13 residues. The germline gives CDR1 SGHTA, CDR2 FQGNSA. V was cut by 8 bases and J by 6 bases, with 13 bases left in between. CDR3 sequence: CASRPGSAGELFF. The CDR3 DNA is TGTGCCAGCCGCCCAGGGAGCGCCGGGGAGCTGTTTTTT.

Many counts were recorded for this clonotype. The chain joins TRBV4-2 to TRBJ1-6, with 8 bases identical to TRBD1. CDR1 LGHNA and CDR2 YNFKEQ come from the germline V gene. The J segment lost 6 bases and the V segment lost 0 bases, leaving 4 bases of the junction unmatched. This CDR3 comprises 16 residues. This CDR3 is CASSQDHTGGNSPLHF. CDR3 DNA: TGTGCCAGCAGCCAAGATCATACAGGGGGTAATTCACCCCTCCACTTT.

The gene calls are TRBV12-3 or TRBV12-4 and TRBJ1-1, with D uncertain. The V and J ends lost 3 bases and 1 base respectively, with 9 bases between them. This CDR3 contains 14 residues. The CDR3 sequence is CASSFRRENTEAFF. In nucleotides, the CDR3 is TGTGCCAGCAGTTTTCGGCGGGAGAACACTGAAGCTTTCTTT.

This chain joins TRBV25-1 and TRBJ2-7, with D perhaps TRBD1 or TRBD2 (9 bases each). The V gene lost 3 bases and the J gene lost 6 bases, with 30 bases spanning the gap. The CDR3 has 19 residues. The germline V gene encodes CDR1 MGHDK and CDR2 SYGVNS. The CDR3 reads CASSEGGQGNLAGDREQYF. As DNA, the CDR3 is TGTGCCAGCAGTGAGGGGGGACAGGGAAATTTAGCGGGAGATCGCGAGCAGTACTTC.

This chain joins TRBV7-2 and TRBJ1-2; a weak D match, TRBD1 (5 bases). The CDR3 sequence is 15 residues long. V lost 5 bases and J lost 5, with 18 bases in between. Looked up from germline, CDR1 is SGHTA and CDR2 is FQGNSA. The CDR3 region has the DNA TGTGCCAGCAGCCCCCCCACGGGGGGAACGTATGGCTACACCTTC. Protein sequence: CASSPPTGGTYGYTF. The full variable domain, in which reference TRBV7-2 and TRBJ1-2 provide the parts outside the CDR3, is GAGVSQSPSNKVTEKGKDVELRCDPISGHTALYWYRQSLGQGLEFLIYFQGNSAPDKSGLPSDRFSAERTGGSVSTLTIQRTQQEDSAVYLCASSPPTGGTYGYTFGSGTRLTVV.

This clonotype was counted many times. V gene TRBV29-1 combines with J gene TRBJ2-2; TRBD1 matches 8 bases. In germline, CDR1 is SQVTM, CDR2 ANQGSEA. The V gene end was trimmed by 7 bases and the J gene end by 4 bases; junction bases not matched to a gene: 8. This CDR3 is built from 14 residues. CDR3 DNA: TGCAGCGCCCCGGGACAGGAGTCCACCGGGGAGCTGTTTTTT. Translated: CSAPGQESTGELFF.

The rearrangement links TRBV11-3 to TRBJ1-3; no firm D call. V was pared by 8 bases and J by 2 bases, with 16 bases between. The CDR3 runs to 15 residues. Per the germline V gene, CDR1 is SGHNT and CDR2 is YENEEA. The CDR3, as DNA: TGTGCCAGCGCCATCGAGGGCGGGCCTGGAAACACCATATATTTT. This gives the protein CASAIEGGPGNTIYF.

Ten or more counts support this clonotype. J is TRBJ2-7 and V is TRBV7-2, with D unclear. There are 15 residues in the CDR3. The V gene lost 5 bases and the J gene lost 4 bases, with 18 bases spanning the gap. The germline gives CDR1 SGHTA, CDR2 FQGNSA. This CDR3 reads CASSLSLQPLYEQYF. Written as DNA, the CDR3 is TGTGCCAGCAGCCTAAGTCTACAACCCCTTTACGAGCAGTACTTC. The complete variable domain, with remaining parts taken from reference TRBV7-2 and TRBJ2-7, reads GAGVSQSPSNKVTEKGKDVELRCDPISGHTALYWYRQSLGQGLEFLIYFQGNSAPDKSGLPSDRFSAERTGGSVSTLTIQRTQQEDSAVYLCASSLSLQPLYEQYFGPGTRLTVT.

This clonotype has at least ten counts. J is TRBJ1-5 and V is TRBV28; D uncertain. The CDR3 is 15 amino acids. CDR1 is MDHEN, CDR2 SYDVKM, per germline. With 3 bases removed from V and 0 bases from J, the gap between germline ends came to 9 bases. CDR3 in DNA: TGTGCCAGCAGTTTGGGTGAGCATAGCAATCAGCCCCAGCATTTT. Translated, it gives CASSLGEHSNQPQHF.

CDR3 loop: CASGKRDGEQYF. The CDR3 DNA follows: TGTGCCAGCGGGAAGCGGGACGGGGAGCAGTACTTC. The chain has TRBV27 and TRBJ2-7, with 7 bases that match TRBD2. The CDR3 length is 12 residues. V dropped 8 bases and J dropped 7; count of bases not matched to a gene: 8. From germline, CDR1 is MNHEY and CDR2 SMNVEV (reference sequence).